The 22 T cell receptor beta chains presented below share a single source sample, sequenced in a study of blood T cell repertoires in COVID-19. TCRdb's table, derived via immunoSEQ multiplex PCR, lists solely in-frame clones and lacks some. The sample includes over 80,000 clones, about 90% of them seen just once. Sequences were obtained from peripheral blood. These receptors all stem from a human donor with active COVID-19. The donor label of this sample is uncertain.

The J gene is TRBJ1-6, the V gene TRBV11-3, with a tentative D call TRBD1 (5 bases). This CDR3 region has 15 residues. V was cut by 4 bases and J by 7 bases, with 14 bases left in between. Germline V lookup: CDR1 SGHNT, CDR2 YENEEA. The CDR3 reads CASSYSPDNNSPLHF. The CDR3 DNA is TGTGCCAGCAGCTATTCCCCGGACAACAATTCACCCCTCCACTTT.

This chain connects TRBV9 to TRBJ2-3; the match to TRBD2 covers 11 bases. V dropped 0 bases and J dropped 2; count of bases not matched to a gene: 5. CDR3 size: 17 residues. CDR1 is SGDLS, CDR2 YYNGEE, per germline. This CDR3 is CASSVEVGLADTDTQYF. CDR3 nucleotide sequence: TGTGCCAGCAGCGTAGAGGTGGGACTAGCGGACACAGATACGCAGTATTTT.

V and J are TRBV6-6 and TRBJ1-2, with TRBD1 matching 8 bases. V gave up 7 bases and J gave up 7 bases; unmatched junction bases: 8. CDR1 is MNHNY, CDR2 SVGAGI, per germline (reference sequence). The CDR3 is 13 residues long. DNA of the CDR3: TGTGCCAGCAACCCGACAGGGACAGGTGGCTACACCTTC. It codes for CASNPTGTGGYTF.

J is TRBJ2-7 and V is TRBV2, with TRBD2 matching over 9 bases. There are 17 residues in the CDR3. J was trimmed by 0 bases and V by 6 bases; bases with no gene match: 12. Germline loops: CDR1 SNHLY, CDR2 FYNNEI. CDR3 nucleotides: TGTGCCAGCAGCGGCGTGATAGCGGGGGCCGCCTCCTACGAGCAGTACTTC. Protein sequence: CASSGVIAGAASYEQYF.

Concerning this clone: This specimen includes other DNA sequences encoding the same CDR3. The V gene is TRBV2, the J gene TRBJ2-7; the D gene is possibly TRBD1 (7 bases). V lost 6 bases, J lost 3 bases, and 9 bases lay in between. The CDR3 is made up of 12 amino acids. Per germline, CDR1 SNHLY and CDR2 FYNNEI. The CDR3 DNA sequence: TGTGCCAGCAGCAGGGGGGTCTACGAGCAGTACTTC. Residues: CASSRGVYEQYF.

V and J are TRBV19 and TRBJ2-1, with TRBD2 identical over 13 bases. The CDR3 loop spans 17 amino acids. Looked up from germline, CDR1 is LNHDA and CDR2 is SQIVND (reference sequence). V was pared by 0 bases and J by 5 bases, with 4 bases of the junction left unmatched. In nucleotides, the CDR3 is TGTGCCAGTAGTATAGATCGGGGGACTAGCGGGAACAATGAGCAGTTCTTC. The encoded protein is CASSIDRGTSGNNEQFF.

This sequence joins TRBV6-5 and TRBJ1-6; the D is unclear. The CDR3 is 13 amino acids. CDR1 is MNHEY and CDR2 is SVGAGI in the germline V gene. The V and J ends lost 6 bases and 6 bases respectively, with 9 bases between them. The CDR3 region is CASSQVPNSPLHF. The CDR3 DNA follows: TGTGCCAGCAGCCAGGTTCCTAATTCACCCCTCCACTTT.

The CDR3 here is CASSQMGTGGWAGELFF. As DNA, the CDR3 is TGCGCCAGCAGCCAAATGGGTACAGGGGGCTGGGCCGGGGAGCTGTTTTTT. The chain employs TRBV4-3 and TRBJ2-2; 9 nucleotides align to TRBD1. V was pared by 2 bases and J by 6 bases, with 10 bases of the junction left unmatched. CDR1 is LGHNA, CDR2 YSLEER, per germline. The CDR3 extends over 17 amino acids.

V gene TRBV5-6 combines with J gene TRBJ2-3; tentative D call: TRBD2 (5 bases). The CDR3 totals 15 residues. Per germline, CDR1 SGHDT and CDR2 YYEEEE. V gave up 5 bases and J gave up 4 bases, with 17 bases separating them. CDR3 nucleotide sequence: TGTGCCAGCAGTTTTGATGGCGACGGGGCAGATACGCAGTATTTT. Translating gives CASSFDGDGADTQYF.

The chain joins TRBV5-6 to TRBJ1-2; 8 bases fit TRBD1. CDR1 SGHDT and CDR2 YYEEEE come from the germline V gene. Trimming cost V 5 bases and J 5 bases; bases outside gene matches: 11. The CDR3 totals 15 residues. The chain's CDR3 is CASRARTGQRYGYTF. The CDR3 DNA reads TGTGCCAGCAGGGCGAGGACAGGGCAAAGGTATGGCTACACCTTC.

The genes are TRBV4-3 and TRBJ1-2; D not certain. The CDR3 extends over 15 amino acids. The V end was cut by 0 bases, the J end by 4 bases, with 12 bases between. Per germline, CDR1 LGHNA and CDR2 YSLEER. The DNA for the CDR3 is TGCGCCAGCAGCCAAGATCTGGCGGATCCCTATGGCTACACCTTC. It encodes CASSQDLADPYGYTF.

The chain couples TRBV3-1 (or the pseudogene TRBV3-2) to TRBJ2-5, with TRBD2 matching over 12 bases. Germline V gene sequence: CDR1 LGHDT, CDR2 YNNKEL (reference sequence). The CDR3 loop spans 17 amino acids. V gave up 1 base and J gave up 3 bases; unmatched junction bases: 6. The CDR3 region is CASSQAQGLAGEETQYF. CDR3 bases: TGTGCCAGCAGCCAAGCTCAGGGACTAGCGGGCGAAGAGACCCAGTACTTC.

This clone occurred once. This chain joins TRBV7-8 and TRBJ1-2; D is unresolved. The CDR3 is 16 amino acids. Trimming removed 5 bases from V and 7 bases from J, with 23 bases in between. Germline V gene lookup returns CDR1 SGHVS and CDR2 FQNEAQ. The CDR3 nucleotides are TGTGCCAGCAGCCCCCTTGGGAGCAGGTCCGGGCGTGGCTACACCTTC. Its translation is CASSPLGSRSGRGYTF.

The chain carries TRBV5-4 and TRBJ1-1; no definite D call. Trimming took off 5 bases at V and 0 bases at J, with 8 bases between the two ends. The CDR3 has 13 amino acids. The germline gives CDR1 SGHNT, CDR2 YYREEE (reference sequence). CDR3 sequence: CASSFQMNTEAFF. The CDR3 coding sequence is TGTGCCAGCAGTTTTCAAATGAACACTGAAGCTTTCTTT.

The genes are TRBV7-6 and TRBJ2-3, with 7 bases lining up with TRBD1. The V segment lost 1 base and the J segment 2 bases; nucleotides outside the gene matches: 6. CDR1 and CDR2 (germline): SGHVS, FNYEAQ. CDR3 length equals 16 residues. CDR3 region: CASSLEGGPTTDTQYF. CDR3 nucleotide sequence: TGTGCCAGCAGCTTAGAAGGGGGCCCGACCACAGATACGCAGTATTTT.

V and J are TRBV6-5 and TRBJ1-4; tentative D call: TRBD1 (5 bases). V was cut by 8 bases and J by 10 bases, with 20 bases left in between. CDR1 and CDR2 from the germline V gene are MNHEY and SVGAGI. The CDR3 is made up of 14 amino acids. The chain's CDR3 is CASRPTGGVGKLFF. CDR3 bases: TGTGCCAGCCGCCCAACTGGAGGGGTCGGAAAACTGTTTTTT.

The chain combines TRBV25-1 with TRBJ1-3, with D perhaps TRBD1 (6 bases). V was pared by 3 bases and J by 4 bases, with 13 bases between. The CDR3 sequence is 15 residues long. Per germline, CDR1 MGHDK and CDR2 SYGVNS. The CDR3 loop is CASSDAGDIGNTIYF. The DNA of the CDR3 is TGTGCCAGCAGTGATGCAGGGGACATCGGAAACACCATATATTTT.

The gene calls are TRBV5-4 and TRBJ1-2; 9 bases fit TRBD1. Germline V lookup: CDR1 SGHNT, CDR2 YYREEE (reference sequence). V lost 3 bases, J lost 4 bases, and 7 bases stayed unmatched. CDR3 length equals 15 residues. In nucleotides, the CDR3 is TGTGCCAGCAGCTCCGGGACAGGGAATCCCTATGGCTACACCTTC. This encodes CASSSGTGNPYGYTF.

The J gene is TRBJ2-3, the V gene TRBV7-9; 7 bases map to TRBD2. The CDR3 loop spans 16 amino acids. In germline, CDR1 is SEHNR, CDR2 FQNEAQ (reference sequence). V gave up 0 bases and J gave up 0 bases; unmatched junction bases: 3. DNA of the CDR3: TGTGCCAGCAGCTTAGCGGTGGGGGGGAGCACAGATACGCAGTATTTT. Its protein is CASSLAVGGSTDTQYF.

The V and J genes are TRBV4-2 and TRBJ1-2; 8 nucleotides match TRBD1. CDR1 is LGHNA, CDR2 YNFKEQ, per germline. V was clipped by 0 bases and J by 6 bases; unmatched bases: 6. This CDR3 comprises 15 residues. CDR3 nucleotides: TGTGCCAGCAGCCAAGATCTCAGGGGACAGGATGGCTACACCTTC. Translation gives CASSQDLRGQDGYTF.

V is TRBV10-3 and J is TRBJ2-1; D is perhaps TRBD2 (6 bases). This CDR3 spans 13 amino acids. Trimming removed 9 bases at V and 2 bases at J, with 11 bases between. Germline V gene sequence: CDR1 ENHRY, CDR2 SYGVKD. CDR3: CAMAGRTYNEQFF. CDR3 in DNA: TGTGCCATGGCGGGGCGAACCTACAATGAGCAGTTCTTC.

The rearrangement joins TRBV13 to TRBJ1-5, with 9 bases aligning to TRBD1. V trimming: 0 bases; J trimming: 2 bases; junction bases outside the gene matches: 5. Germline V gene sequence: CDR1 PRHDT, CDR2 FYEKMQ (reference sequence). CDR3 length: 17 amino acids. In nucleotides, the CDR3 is TGTGCCAGCAGCTTAGGGGCGACAGGGGGGGGCAATCAGCCCCAGCATTTT. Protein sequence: CASSLGATGGGNQPQHF.